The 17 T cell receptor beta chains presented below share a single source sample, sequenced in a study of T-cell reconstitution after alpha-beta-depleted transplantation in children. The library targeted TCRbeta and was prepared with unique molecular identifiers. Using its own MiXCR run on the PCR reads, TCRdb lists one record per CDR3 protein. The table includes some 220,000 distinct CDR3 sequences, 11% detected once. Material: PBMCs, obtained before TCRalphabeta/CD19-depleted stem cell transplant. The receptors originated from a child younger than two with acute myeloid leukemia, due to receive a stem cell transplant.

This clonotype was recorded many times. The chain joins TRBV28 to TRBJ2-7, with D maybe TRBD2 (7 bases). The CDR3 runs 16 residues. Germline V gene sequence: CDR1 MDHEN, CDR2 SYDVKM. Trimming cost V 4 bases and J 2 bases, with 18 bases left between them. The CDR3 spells CASSSGRGYTTYEQYF. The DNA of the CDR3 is TGTGCCAGCAGTTCTGGGAGGGGGTACACTACCTACGAGCAGTACTTC.

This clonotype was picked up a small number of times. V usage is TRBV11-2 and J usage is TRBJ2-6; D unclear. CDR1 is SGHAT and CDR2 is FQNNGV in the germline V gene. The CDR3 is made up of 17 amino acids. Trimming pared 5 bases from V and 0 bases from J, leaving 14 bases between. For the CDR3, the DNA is TGTGCCAGCAGCGTTAGACCCCGCAGCTCTGGGGCCAACGTCCTGACTTTC. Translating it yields CASSVRPRSSGANVLTF.

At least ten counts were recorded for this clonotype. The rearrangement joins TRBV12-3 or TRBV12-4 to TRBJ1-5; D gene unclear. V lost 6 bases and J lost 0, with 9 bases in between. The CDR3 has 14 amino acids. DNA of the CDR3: TGTGCCAGCAGCATTGACGTTAGCAATCAGCCCCAGCATTTT. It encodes CASSIDVSNQPQHF.

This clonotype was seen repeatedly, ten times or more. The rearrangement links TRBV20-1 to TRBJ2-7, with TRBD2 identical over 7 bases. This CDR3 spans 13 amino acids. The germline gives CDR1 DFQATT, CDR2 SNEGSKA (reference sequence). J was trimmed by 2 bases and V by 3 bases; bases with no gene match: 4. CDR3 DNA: TGCAGTGCTAGGGACGGGACTACCTACGAGCAGTACTTC. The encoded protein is CSARDGTTYEQYF.

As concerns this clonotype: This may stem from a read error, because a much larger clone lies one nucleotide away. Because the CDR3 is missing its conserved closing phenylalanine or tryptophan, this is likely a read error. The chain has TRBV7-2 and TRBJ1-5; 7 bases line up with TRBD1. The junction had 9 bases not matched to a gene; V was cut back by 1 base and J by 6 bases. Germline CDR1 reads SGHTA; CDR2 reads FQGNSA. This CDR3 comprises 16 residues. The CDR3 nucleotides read TGTGCCAGCAGCTTAGGCTTCGTCAGGGGGATTCAGCCCCAGCATTTG. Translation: CASSLGFVRGIQPQHL.

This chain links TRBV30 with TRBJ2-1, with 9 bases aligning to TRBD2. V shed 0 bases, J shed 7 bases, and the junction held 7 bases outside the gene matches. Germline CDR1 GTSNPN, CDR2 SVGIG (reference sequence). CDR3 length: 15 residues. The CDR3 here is CAWSVQSSGRNEQFF. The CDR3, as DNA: TGTGCCTGGAGTGTCCAAAGTAGCGGGAGAAATGAGCAGTTCTTC.

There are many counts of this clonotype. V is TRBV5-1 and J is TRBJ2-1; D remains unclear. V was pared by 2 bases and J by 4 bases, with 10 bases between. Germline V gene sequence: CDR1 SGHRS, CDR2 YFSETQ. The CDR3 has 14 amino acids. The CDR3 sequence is CASSFSAVYNEQFF. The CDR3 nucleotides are TGCGCCAGCAGCTTTAGTGCGGTATACAATGAGCAGTTCTTC.

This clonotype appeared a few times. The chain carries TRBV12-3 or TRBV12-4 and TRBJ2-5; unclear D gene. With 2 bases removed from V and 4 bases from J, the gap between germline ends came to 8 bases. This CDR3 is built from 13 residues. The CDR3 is CASSLSAGETQYF. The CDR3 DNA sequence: TGTGCCAGCAGTTTATCGGCTGGAGAGACCCAGTACTTC.

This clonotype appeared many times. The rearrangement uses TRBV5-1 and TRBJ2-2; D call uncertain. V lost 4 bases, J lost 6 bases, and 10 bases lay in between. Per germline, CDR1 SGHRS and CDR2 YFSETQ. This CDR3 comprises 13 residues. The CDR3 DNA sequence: TGCGCCAGCAGCCTGACGGAAGCCGGGGAGCTGTTTTTT. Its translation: CASSLTEAGELFF.

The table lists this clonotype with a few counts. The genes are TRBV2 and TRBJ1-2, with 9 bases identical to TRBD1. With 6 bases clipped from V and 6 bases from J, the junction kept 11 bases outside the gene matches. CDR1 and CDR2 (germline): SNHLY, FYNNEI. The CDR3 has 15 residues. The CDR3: CASREPGQGLDGYTF. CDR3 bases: TGTGCCAGCAGGGAGCCGGGACAGGGTTTAGATGGCTACACCTTC.

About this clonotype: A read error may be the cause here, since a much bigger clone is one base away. The CDR3 region is CASSQDTGNTGEPFF. Written as DNA, the CDR3 is TGTGCCAGCAGCCAAGATACAGGGAACACCGGGGAGCCGTTTTTT. The chain uses TRBV4-2 and TRBJ2-2; D might be TRBD1 (6 bases). The CDR3 runs to 15 residues. Germline V CDR1 and CDR2: LGHNA, YNFKEQ.

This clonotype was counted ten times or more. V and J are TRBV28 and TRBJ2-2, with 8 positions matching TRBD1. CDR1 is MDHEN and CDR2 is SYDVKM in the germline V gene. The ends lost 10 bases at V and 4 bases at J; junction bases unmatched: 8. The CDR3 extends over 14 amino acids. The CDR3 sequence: CAILQGEPTGELFF. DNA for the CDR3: TGTGCCATACTACAGGGGGAGCCCACCGGGGAGCTGTTTTTT.

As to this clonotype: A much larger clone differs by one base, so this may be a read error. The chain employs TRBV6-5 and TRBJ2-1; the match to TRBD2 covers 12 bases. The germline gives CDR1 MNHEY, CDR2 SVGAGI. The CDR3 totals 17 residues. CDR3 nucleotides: TGTGCCCGCAGTTACCCGACTAGCGGGAGTCGCAACAATGAGCAGTTCTTC. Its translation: CARSYPTSGSRNNEQFF.

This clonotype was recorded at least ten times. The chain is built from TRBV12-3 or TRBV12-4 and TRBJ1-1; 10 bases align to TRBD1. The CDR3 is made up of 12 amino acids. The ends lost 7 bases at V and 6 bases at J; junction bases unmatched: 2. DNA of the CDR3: TGTGCCAGCACCGGACAGGGGGCTGAAGCTTTCTTT. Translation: CASTGQGAEAFF.

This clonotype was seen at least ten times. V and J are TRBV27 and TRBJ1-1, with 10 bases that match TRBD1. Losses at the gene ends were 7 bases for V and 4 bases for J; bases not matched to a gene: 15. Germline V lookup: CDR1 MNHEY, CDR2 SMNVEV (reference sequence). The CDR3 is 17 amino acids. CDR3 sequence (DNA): TGTGCCAGCACCTTACTTGGGGACAGGGGAAGGAGCACTGAAGCTTTCTTT. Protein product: CASTLLGDRGRSTEAFF.

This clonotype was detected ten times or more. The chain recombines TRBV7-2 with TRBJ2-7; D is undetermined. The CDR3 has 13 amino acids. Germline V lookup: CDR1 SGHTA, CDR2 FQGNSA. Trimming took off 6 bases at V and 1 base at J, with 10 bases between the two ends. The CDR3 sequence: CASSFGPSYEQYF. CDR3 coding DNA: TGTGCCAGCAGTTTCGGGCCTTCCTACGAGCAGTACTTC.

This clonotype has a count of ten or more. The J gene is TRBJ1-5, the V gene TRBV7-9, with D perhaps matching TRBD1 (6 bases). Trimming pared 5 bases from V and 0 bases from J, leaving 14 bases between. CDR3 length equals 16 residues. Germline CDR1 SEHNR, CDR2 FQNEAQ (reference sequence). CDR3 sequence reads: CASSPDRTYSNQPQHF. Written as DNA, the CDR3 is TGTGCCAGCAGCCCCGACAGGACCTATAGCAATCAGCCCCAGCATTTT.